Reported below is one T cell receptor (beta chain). Its target is not known. The record originates from a study of T cells in Graves' hyperthyroidism and ophthalmopathy. Using more than 7.5 ml of fresh peripheral blood, PBMCs were prepared. TCR beta CDR3 regions were amplified from RNA. Primed by the HTBI set, a first-round RT-PCR was run on the TCR CDR3. One entry per CDR3 protein, called by TCRdb with MiXCR from the multiplex PCR reads. The sample shows hundreds of thousands of distinct CDR3 sequences, 15% to 20% of them seen only once. Regarding the study as a whole: Most clonotypes expanded in the thyroid (above 0.001) were also present in blood. For ophthalmopathy, model prediction preceded onset by a median roughly 5.9 months.

The CDR3 totals 12 residues. Germline CDR1 is DFQATT and CDR2 is SNEGSKA (reference sequence). V is TRBV20-1 and J is TRBJ2-5; TRBD1 is a possible D gene (5 bases). Sequencing was performed on blood. This TCR derives from a man in his forties or fifties with Graves' ophthalmopathy. CDR3: CIPQGRKETQYF. CDR3 DNA sequence: TGCATTCCCCAGGGTAGAAAAGAGACCCAGTACTTC.